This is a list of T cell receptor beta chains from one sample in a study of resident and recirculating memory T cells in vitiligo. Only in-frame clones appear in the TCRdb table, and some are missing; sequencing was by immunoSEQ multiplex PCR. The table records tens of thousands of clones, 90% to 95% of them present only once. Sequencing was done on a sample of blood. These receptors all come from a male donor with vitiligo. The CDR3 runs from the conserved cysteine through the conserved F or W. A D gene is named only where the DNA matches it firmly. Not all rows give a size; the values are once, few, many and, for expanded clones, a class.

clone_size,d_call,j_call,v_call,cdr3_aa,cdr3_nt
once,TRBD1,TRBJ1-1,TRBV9,CASSTRMDRRNTEAFF,TGTGCCAGCAGCACCCGAATGGACAGGAGGAACACTGAAGCTTTCTTT
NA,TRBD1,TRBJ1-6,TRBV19,CASSTGAGQGFNSLHF,TGTGCCAGTAGCACTGGAGCGGGACAGGGGTTCAATTCCCTCCACTTT
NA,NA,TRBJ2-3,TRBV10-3,CAISESWGGPADTQYF,TGTGCCATCAGTGAGTCTTGGGGGGGGCCCGCGGATACGCAGTATTTT
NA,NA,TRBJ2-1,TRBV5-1,CASSSGESTNEQFF,TGCGCCAGCAGCTCGGGGGAATCTACTAATGAGCAGTTCTTC
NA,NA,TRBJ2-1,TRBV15,CATREDWAANGEQFF,TGTGCCACCAGGGAGGACTGGGCAGCCAACGGTGAGCAGTTCTTC
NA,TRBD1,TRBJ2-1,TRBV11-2,CASSSNRGPYNEQFF,TGTGCCAGCAGCTCAAACAGGGGGCCCTACAATGAGCAGTTCTTC
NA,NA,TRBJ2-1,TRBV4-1,CASSQEGAGDYNEQFF,TGCGCCAGCAGCCAAGAAGGCGCAGGGGACTACAATGAGCAGTTCTTC
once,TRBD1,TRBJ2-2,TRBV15,CATSRDTAGGRELFF,TGTGCCACCAGCAGAGATACGGCAGGGGGTAGGGAGCTGTTTTTT
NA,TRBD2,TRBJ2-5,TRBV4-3,CASSTQRGDQETQYF,TGCGCCAGCAGCACACAGCGGGGGGATCAAGAGACCCAGTACTTC
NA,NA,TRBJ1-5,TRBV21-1,CASSKYDREVGLSNQPQHF,TGTGCCAGCAGCAAATATGACAGGGAGGTTGGGTTGAGCAATCAGCCCCAGCATTTT
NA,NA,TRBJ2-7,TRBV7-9,CASSLSGPEQYF,TGTGCCAGCAGCTTAAGCGGGCCCGAGCAGTACTTC
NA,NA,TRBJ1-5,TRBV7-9,CASSLEEGTDQPQHF,TGTGCCAGCAGCTTAGAGGAGGGGACTGATCAGCCCCAGCATTTT
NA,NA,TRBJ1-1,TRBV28,CASSFSGYLTEAFF,TGTGCCAGCAGTTTTTCGGGGTACCTCACTGAAGCTTTCTTT
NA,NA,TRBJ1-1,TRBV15,CATSRDPYGEAFF,TGTGCCACCAGCAGAGATCCCTACGGGGAAGCTTTCTTT
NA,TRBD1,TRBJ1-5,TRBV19,CASRDRGLGQPQHF,TGTGCCAGTAGGGACAGGGGACTTGGTCAGCCCCAGCATTTT